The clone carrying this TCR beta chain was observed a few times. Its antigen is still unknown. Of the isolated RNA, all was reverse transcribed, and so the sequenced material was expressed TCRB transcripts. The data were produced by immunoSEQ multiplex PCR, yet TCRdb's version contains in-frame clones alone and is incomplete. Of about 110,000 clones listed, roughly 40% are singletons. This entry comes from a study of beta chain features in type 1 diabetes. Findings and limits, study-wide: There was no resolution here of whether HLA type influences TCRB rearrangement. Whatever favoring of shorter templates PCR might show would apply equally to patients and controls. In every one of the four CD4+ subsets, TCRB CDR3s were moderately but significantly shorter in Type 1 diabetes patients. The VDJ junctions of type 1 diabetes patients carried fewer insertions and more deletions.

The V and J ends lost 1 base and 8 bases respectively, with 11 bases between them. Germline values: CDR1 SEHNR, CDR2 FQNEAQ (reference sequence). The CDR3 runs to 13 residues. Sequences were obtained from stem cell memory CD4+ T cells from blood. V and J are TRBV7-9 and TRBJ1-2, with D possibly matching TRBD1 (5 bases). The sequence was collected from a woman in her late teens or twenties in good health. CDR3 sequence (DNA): TGTGCCAGCAGCTTAGACCCCCAGGGCGGCTACACCTTC. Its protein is CASSLDPQGGYTF. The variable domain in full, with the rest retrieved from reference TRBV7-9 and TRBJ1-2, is DTGVSQNPRHKITKRGQNVTFRCDPISEHNRLYWYRQTLGQGPEFLTYFQNEAQLEKSRLLSDRFSAERPKGSFSTLEIQRTEQGDSAMYLCASSLDPQGGYTFGSGTRLTVV.